Sequencing of this T cell receptor (beta chain) was carried out in a study of T cells after yellow fever vaccination. The study's findings and limits: Abundant bulk-population clonotypes could contaminate the FACS-sorted repertoires.

The CDR3 has 13 residues. Germline V gene lookup returns CDR1 SEHNR and CDR2 FQNEAQ (reference sequence). Trimming removed 3 bases at V and 7 bases at J, with 13 bases between. In this sample, this clonotype turned up many times. What it binds is not known. TCRdb reprocessed the 5' RACE reads with MiXCR, giving one entry per CDR3 protein. The repertoire includes over 130,000 distinct CDR3 sequences, roughly 8% of them detected once, and less than 0.95% sits in the top ten. V and J are TRBV7-9 and TRBJ2-7, with no clear D. The TCR comes from a man between 25 and 39 years old who received the YFV17D yellow fever vaccine. Sequences were derived from CD4+ T cells sorted from PBMCs, sampled 5 days after the yellow fever booster vaccination. The CDR3 reads CASSLKESREQYF. In nucleotides, the CDR3 is TGTGCCAGCAGCTTGAAGGAGTCTCGGGAGCAGTACTTC.